These 11 T cell receptor beta chains were sequenced from one sample in a study of CD8 T cells in Susac syndrome. The RNA input was roughly 0.45 to 1 ug, and it was reverse transcribed with random hexamers. Via MiXCR, TCRdb re-called the immunoSEQ multiplex PCR reads, giving one row per CDR3 protein. The repertoire includes hundreds of thousands of distinct CDR3 sequences, around 95% of them detected once, and 0.065% to 0.08% sits in the top ten. The sample was CD4+ T cells from PBMCs. These receptors all stem from a human donor with multiple sclerosis.

Of note for this clonotype: Sequence at one end of the junction differs from germline and may be a read error. V usage is TRBV6-1 and J usage is TRBJ2-7, with a tentative D call TRBD2 (5 bases). This CDR3 is built from 15 residues. Germline CDR1 MNHNS, CDR2 SASEGT. The DNA for the CDR3 is TGTGCCAGCAGTGAAGAAGGACTCGCCTCCTACGTGCAGTACTTC. Encoded protein: CASSEEGLASYVQYF.

V gene TRBV6-2 or TRBV6-3 combines with J gene TRBJ2-7; D not resolved. Germline V gene lookup returns CDR1 MNHEY and CDR2 SVGEGT. Trimming removed 4 bases from V and 1 base from J, with 14 bases in between. The CDR3 runs to 15 residues. For the CDR3, the DNA is TGTGCCAGCAGTTCCGTCGGACGGATTTCCTACGAGCAGTACTTC. Translation: CASSSVGRISYEQYF.

The chain has TRBV20-1 and TRBJ2-3; D might be TRBD1 or TRBD2, each matching 5 bases. Germline V CDR1 and CDR2: DFQATT, SNEGSKA (reference sequence). The ends were cut back, 2 bases at V and 5 bases at J, with 17 bases in the middle. The length of the CDR3 is 15 residues. CDR3 sequence (DNA): TGCAGTGCTAGAAGACTCCGGGGCGATGGAGATACGCAGTATTTT. This translates into CSARRLRGDGDTQYF.

V is TRBV4-1 and J is TRBJ1-5; D might be TRBD1 (5 bases). This CDR3 spans 12 amino acids. CDR1 is MGHRA and CDR2 is YSYEKL in the germline V gene. The V and J ends lost 1 base and 9 bases respectively, with 7 bases between them. CDR3 nucleotide sequence: TGCGCCAGCAGCCAAGGTGGGGGGCCCCAGCATTTT. Its translation: CASSQGGGPQHF.

The rearrangement joins TRBV13 to TRBJ2-1; 9 bases align to TRBD2. Trimming took 5 bases from V and 9 from J; bases not matched to a gene: 14. Per the germline V gene, CDR1 is PRHDT and CDR2 is FYEKMQ (reference sequence). CDR3 length: 16 residues. The CDR3 region is CASSRPGGGGAFEQFF. CDR3 bases: TGTGCCAGCAGCCGTCCCGGGGGCGGGGGGGCCTTTGAGCAGTTCTTC.

The V gene is TRBV23-1, the J gene TRBJ2-3; weak D call: TRBD1 (6 bases). TRBV23-1 is an open reading frame whose function is uncertain. This CDR3 has 13 residues. V was trimmed by 3 bases and J by 4 bases, leaving 8 bases between them. The CDR3 sequence: CASSQHRADTQYF. DNA of the CDR3: TGCGCCAGCAGTCAGCACAGGGCAGATACGCAGTATTTT.

The CDR3 DNA reads TGTGCCAGCAGCCTGAGCGTGGGGTACAATGAGCAGTTCTTC. It translates to CASSLSVGYNEQFF. This chain connects TRBV14 to TRBJ2-1; no reliable D call. This CDR3 comprises 14 residues. Germline assignment: CDR1 SGHDN and CDR2 FVKESK. V was shortened by 4 bases and J by 4 bases, with 11 bases between the two germline ends. Full variable domain (outside the CDR3, taken from reference TRBV14 and TRBJ2-1): EAGVTQFPSHSVIEKGQTVTLRCDPISGHDNLYWYRRVMGKEIKFLLHFVKESKQDESGMPNNRFLAERTGGTYSTLKVQPAELEDSGVYFCASSLSVGYNEQFFGPGTRLTVL.

The sample holds one count of this clonotype. The gene calls are TRBV7-6 and TRBJ2-3; 14 nucleotides line up with TRBD2. Germline values: CDR1 SGHVS, CDR2 FNYEAQ. After removal of 0 bases from V and 7 bases from J, the junction contained 6 bases not matched to a gene. This CDR3 is built from 17 residues. The CDR3 bases are TGTGCCAGCAGCTTAGCCCTGACTAGCGGGGGGGCGAATACGCAGTATTTT. Its protein is CASSLALTSGGANTQYF.

This clonotype was detected only once. V and J are TRBV5-5 and TRBJ2-3; 8 nucleotides match TRBD2. Germline assignment: CDR1 SGHKS and CDR2 YYEKEE (reference sequence). The CDR3 is 18 amino acids. With V trimmed by 2 bases and J by 0 bases, 11 bases remained unmatched. DNA of the CDR3: TGTGCCAGCAGCTTCCCGGGAGGGATCCGCCATAGCACAGATACGCAGTATTTT. It translates to CASSFPGGIRHSTDTQYF.

The J gene is TRBJ2-2, the V gene TRBV19; no clear D. The germline gives CDR1 LNHDA, CDR2 SQIVND (reference sequence). The V end lost 2 bases, the J end lost 8 bases, and 6 bases lay between the germline ends. The CDR3 consists of 12 residues. The DNA of the CDR3 is TGTGCCAGTAGTATAAGGGCGGGGGAGCTGTTTTTT. It encodes CASSIRAGELFF.

The chain couples TRBV20-1 to TRBJ1-6; D might be TRBD1 (5 bases). V was pared by 5 bases and J by 4 bases, with 9 bases between. The germline V gene has CDR1 DFQATT and CDR2 SNEGSKA (reference sequence). The CDR3 spans 13 residues. The CDR3 sequence is CSAWGSYNSPLHF. For the CDR3, the DNA is TGCAGTGCTTGGGGGTCGTATAATTCACCCCTCCACTTT.